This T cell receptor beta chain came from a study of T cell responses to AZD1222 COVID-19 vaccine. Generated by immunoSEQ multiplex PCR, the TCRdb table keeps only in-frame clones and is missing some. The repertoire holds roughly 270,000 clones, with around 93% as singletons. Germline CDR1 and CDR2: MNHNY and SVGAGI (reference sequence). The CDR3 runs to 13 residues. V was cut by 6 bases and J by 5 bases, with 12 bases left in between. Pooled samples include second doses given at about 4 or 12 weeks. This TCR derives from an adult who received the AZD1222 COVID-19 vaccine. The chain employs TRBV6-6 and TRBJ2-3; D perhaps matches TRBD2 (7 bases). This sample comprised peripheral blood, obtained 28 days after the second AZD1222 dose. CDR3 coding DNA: TGTGCCAGCAGCAATAGGGGGGGAGATACGCAGTATTTT. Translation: CASSNRGGDTQYF.